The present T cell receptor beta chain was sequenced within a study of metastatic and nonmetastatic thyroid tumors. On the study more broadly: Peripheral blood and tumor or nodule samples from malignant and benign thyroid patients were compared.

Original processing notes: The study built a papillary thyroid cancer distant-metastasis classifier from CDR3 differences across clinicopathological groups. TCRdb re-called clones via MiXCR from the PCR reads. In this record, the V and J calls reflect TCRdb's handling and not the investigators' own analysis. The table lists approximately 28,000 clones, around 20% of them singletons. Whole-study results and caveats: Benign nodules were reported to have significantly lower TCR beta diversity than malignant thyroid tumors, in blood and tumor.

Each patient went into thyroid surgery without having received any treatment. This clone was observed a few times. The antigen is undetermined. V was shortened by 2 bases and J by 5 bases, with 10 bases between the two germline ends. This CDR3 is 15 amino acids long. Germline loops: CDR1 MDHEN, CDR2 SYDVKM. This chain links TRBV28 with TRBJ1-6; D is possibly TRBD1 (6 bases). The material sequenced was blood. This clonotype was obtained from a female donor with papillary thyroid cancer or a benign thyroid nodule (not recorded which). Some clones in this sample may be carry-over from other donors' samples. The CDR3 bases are TGTGCCAGCAGTTTAGGGGGCATCCATAATTCACCCCTCCACTTT. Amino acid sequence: CASSLGGIHNSPLHF.